Below, 16 T cell receptor beta chains from the same sample are listed, as sequenced in a study of OX40 agonist ivuxolimab in advanced cancers. Generated by immunoSEQ multiplex PCR, the TCRdb table keeps only in-frame clones and is missing some. The sample records 99,000 or so clones, around 95% being singletons. The source material was CD4+ or CD8+ T cells sorted from blood, sampled in a trial of the OX40 agonist ivuxolimab. Receptors originate from an adult with an advanced solid tumor such as melanoma, head and neck, liver or kidney cancer.

This clone was recorded once. The chain links TRBV12-5 to TRBJ2-2; the D is unclear. CDR1 is LGHNT and CDR2 is FRNRAP in the germline V gene. The CDR3 has 16 residues. V dropped 6 bases and J dropped 0 bases, with 14 bases sitting between them. The CDR3 DNA reads as TGTGCTAGTGGCGATTGGGCACAGACGAACACCGGGGAGCTGTTTTTT. Its protein is CASGDWAQTNTGELFF.

This clone has a single count. The chain uses TRBV2 and TRBJ2-7; the D is unclear. This CDR3 has 13 amino acids. Germline CDR1 reads SNHLY; CDR2 reads FYNNEI. V lost 9 bases and J 3 bases, leaving 15 bases between the germline ends. This CDR3 reads CASRLADRYEQYF. In DNA form, the CDR3 reads TGTGCCAGTAGACTCGCGGACCGCTACGAGCAGTACTTC. Drawing the rest from reference TRBV2 and TRBJ2-7, the complete variable domain is EPEVTQTPSHQVTQMGQEVILRCVPISNHLYFYWYRQILGQKVEFLVSFYNNEISEKSEIFDDQFSVERPDGSNFTLKIRSTKLEDSAMYFCASRLADRYEQYFGPGTRLTVT.

This chain joins TRBV7-8 and TRBJ2-1; 9 bases align to TRBD1. CDR1 is SGHVS and CDR2 is FQNEAQ in the germline V gene. The CDR3 has 16 amino acids. V lost 1 base to trimming and J lost 8 bases; unmatched junction nucleotides: 9. CDR3 in amino acids: CASSLVRTGAGDEQFF. The CDR3 DNA sequence: TGTGCCAGCAGCTTAGTGAGGACAGGGGCCGGGGATGAGCAGTTCTTC. The complete variable domain, with remaining parts taken from reference TRBV7-8 and TRBJ2-1, reads GAGVSQSPRYKVAKRGQDVALRCDPISGHVSLFWYQQALGQGPEFLTYFQNEAQLDKSGLPSDRFFAERPEGSVSTLKIQRTQQEDSAVYLCASSLVRTGAGDEQFFGPGTRLTVL.

The gene calls are TRBV19 and TRBJ2-5; D gene uncertain. Trimming cost V 6 bases and J 3 bases, with 17 bases left between them. Germline V gene data show CDR1 as LNHDA and CDR2 as SQIVND (reference sequence). This CDR3 comprises 15 residues. The CDR3 spells CASRSVGMAEETQYF. The CDR3 DNA sequence: TGTGCCAGTAGATCAGTGGGCATGGCTGAAGAGACCCAGTACTTC.

The chain combines TRBV4-3 with TRBJ2-3; 8 positions agree with TRBD1. V lost 0 bases, J lost 5 bases, and 7 bases stayed unmatched. Per germline, CDR1 LGHNA and CDR2 YSLEER. The CDR3 has 16 amino acids. In DNA, the CDR3 is TGCGCCAGCAGCCAAGACTGGACAGGGACTCTAGATACGCAGTATTTT. Translating gives CASSQDWTGTLDTQYF.

This clone was observed once. The gene calls are TRBV7-2 and TRBJ2-5; 8 positions match TRBD1. CDR1 and CDR2 from the germline V gene are SGHTA and FQGNSA. The CDR3 extends over 15 amino acids. The ends lost 1 base at V and 4 bases at J; junction bases unmatched: 5. The CDR3 region is CASSLEQGARETQYF. CDR3 DNA: TGTGCCAGCAGCTTAGAGCAGGGGGCGCGAGAGACCCAGTACTTC. Drawing the rest from reference TRBV7-2 and TRBJ2-5, the complete variable domain is GAGVSQSPSNKVTEKGKDVELRCDPISGHTALYWYRQSLGQGLEFLIYFQGNSAPDKSGLPSDRFSAERTGGSVSTLTIQRTQQEDSAVYLCASSLEQGARETQYFGPGTRLLVL.

The chain joins TRBV13 to TRBJ2-1; TRBD1 matches 8 bases. The CDR3 runs 16 residues. J lost 2 bases, V lost 0 bases, and 3 bases had no gene match. CDR1 is PRHDT, CDR2 FYEKMQ, per germline (reference sequence). The CDR3 DNA reads TGTGCCAGCAGCTTAGGCGGGACAGGTCCCTACAATGAGCAGTTCTTC. This encodes CASSLGGTGPYNEQFF. The full variable domain, with the rest looked up from reference TRBV13 and TRBJ2-1, is AAGVIQSPRHLIKEKRETATLKCYPIPRHDTVYWYQQGPGQDPQFLISFYEKMQSDKGSIPDRFSAQQFSDYHSELNMSSLELGDSALYFCASSLGGTGPYNEQFFGPGTRLTVL.

As DNA, the CDR3 is TGTGCCAGCAGCTTAGCCGGCGGGACAGGGGCTGTGTACGAGCAGTACTTC. Encoded protein: CASSLAGGTGAVYEQYF. This sequence joins TRBV7-3 and TRBJ2-7; 10 bases line up with TRBD1. With V trimmed by 2 bases and J by 4 bases, 11 bases remained unmatched. The CDR3 loop spans 17 amino acids. The germline V gene has CDR1 SGHTA and CDR2 FQGTGA.

This chain joins TRBV5-1 and TRBJ2-2; D unresolved. Trimming removed 2 bases at V and 6 bases at J, with 17 bases between. Looked up from germline, CDR1 is SGHRS and CDR2 is YFSETQ. This CDR3 region has 16 residues. The DNA for the CDR3 is TGCGCCAGCAGCTTTAGCTCTAGTGGTGGGCCCGGGGAGCTGTTTTTT. Translation: CASSFSSSGGPGELFF.

The chain couples TRBV7-9 to TRBJ2-7; tentative D call: TRBD2 (5 bases). CDR1 is SEHNR and CDR2 is FQNEAQ in the germline V gene (reference sequence). V was clipped by 3 bases and J by 3 bases, with 12 bases between them. The CDR3 is made up of 14 amino acids. In nucleotides, the CDR3 is TGTGCCAGCAGCTTCGCGGGCCGGGGCTACGAGCAGTACTTC. It is translated as CASSFAGRGYEQYF.

The chain carries TRBV27 and TRBJ2-5; 7 nucleotides match TRBD2. The trim removed 6 bases at V and 3 bases at J, leaving 4 bases unmatched. CDR1 and CDR2 (germline): MNHEY, SMNVEV (reference sequence). The CDR3 runs to 13 residues. The CDR3 sequence: CASRRGNEETQYF. The CDR3, as DNA: TGTGCCAGCAGGCGGGGGAACGAAGAGACCCAGTACTTC.

This chain uses TRBV7-6 with TRBJ1-1; no clear D gene. V lost 5 bases and J lost 1, with 8 bases in between. In germline, CDR1 is SGHVS, CDR2 FNYEAQ. There are 13 residues in the CDR3. CDR3 sequence (DNA): TGTGCCAGCAGCCCCGGGAAGAACACTGAAGCTTTCTTT. Translating gives CASSPGKNTEAFF.

About this clone itself: Other nucleotide sequences in the sample specify the same CDR3. The rearrangement uses TRBV7-2 and TRBJ2-7; D remains ambiguous. The V end was cut by 5 bases, the J end by 0 bases, with 5 bases between. The CDR3 loop spans 12 amino acids. Germline CDR1 reads SGHTA; CDR2 reads FQGNSA. This CDR3 is CASSPSSYEQYF. The CDR3 DNA reads as TGTGCCAGCAGCCCGAGCTCCTACGAGCAGTACTTC.

J is TRBJ1-1 and V is TRBV9; D might be TRBD1 (6 bases). V lost 2 bases and J 6 bases, leaving 20 bases between the germline ends. CDR3 length: 16 amino acids. Per germline, CDR1 SGDLS and CDR2 YYNGEE. CDR3 protein: CASSVLLGGQGSEAFF. The CDR3 region has the DNA TGTGCCAGCAGCGTCCTTCTCGGGGGGCAAGGGTCTGAAGCTTTCTTT.

The CDR3 protein is CASRDLSGGIYEQYF. The DNA of the CDR3 is TGTGCCAGCAGGGACCTATCTGGGGGGATTTACGAGCAGTACTTC. The rearrangement links TRBV2 to TRBJ2-7; D is perhaps TRBD2 (6 bases). The CDR3 contains 15 residues. CDR1 and CDR2 (germline): SNHLY, FYNNEI. Deletions cut 6 bases from V and 4 bases from J, with 19 bases between.

The chain has TRBV19 and TRBJ1-5; D not certain. V was cut by 2 bases and J by 0 bases, with 8 bases left in between. Germline assignment: CDR1 LNHDA and CDR2 SQIVND (reference sequence). The CDR3 is 15 residues long. The CDR3, as DNA: TGTGCCAGTAGTATATCCGGAGATAGCAATCAGCCCCAGCATTTT. Its translation is CASSISGDSNQPQHF. Complete variable domain (other parts from reference TRBV19 and TRBJ1-5): DGGITQSPKYLFRKEGQNVTLSCEQNLNHDAMYWYRQDPGQGLRLIYYSQIVNDFQKGDIAEGYSVSREKKESFPLTVTSAQKNPTAFYLCASSISGDSNQPQHFGDGTRLSIL.